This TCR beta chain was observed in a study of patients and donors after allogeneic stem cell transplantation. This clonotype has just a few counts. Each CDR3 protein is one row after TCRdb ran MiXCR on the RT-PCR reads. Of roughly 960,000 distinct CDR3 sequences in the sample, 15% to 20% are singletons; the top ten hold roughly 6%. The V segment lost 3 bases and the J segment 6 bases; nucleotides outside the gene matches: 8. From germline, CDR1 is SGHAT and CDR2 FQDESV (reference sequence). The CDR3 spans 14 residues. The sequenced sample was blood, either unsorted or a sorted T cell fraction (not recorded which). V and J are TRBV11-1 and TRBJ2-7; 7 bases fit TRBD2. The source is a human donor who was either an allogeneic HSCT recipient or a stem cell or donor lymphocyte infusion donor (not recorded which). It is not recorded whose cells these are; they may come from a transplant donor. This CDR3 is CASSFAAGVVEQYF. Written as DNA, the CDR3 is TGTGCCAGCAGCTTCGCGGCGGGAGTGGTCGAGCAGTACTTC.